The 2 T cell receptor beta chains reported below all come from one sample, sequenced in a study of blood T cell repertoires in COVID-19. TCRdb's table, derived via immunoSEQ multiplex PCR, lists solely in-frame clones and lacks some. The sample records some 250,000 clones, 86% being singletons. Sample: peripheral blood. Every receptor here comes from a man older than 75 with acute or convalescent COVID-19.

This chain links TRBV6-5 with TRBJ2-1, with D hard to call. Trimming took 8 bases from V and 7 from J, leaving 6 bases between them. CDR3 size: 10 residues. Germline V lookup: CDR1 MNHEY, CDR2 SVGAGI. The CDR3 sequence is CASGRNEQFF. In DNA, the CDR3 is TGTGCCAGCGGCAGAAATGAGCAGTTCTTC.

The V and J genes are TRBV7-2 and TRBJ1-1; D remains unclear. Germline CDR1 reads SGHTA; CDR2 reads FQGNSA. V was cut by 8 bases and J by 4 bases, with 17 bases left in between. There are 14 residues in the CDR3. CDR3 in amino acids: CASSEVGFSTEAFF. CDR3 bases: TGTGCCAGCTCCGAGGTTGGCTTTAGCACTGAAGCTTTCTTT. Full variable domain (remainder filled in from reference TRBV7-2 and TRBJ1-1): GAGVSQSPSNKVTEKGKDVELRCDPISGHTALYWYRQSLGQGLEFLIYFQGNSAPDKSGLPSDRFSAERTGGSVSTLTIQRTQQEDSAVYLCASSEVGFSTEAFFGQGTRLTVV.